This TCR beta chain was recorded in a study of response to subunit inactivated influenza vaccine (dated by TCRdb to the late 2010s). Turning to the overall study: To follow how T cells responded to a trivalent subunit inactivated influenza vaccine, the researchers relied on deep quantitative profiling of the T cell receptor repertoire. Summary of the overall study and its limitations: According to the authors, only a limited number of new T cells may be recruited by each seasonal influenza vaccination.

The CDR3, from cysteine to phenylalanine, totals 13 residues. This entry keeps only the CDR3 DNA: 39 bases, framed from base 1. In the germline V gene, CDR1 corresponds to MNHNS and CDR2 to SASEGT. At the junction V is shortened by 6 bases and J by 3 bases, with 10 bases in between. The library came from RT-PCR. The run used an Illumina HiSeq 2500. The public reads were reprocessed in TCRdb via fastp at Q25 and MiXCR, keeping in-frame beta chains. Rows matching on CDR3 protein sequence are summarized as one entry with the most common DNA and genes. The sample table records under 800,000 distinct CDR3 sequences; around 14% of these occur just once. The top ten clones comprise 6.5% to 8.5% of the sample. Points on this clonotype: It has no known antigen specificity. No base quality values were provided; no much bigger clone lies one nucleotide off.

Sequenced material: PBMCs from blood, taken roughly 2 weeks before vaccination. The TCR sequence derives from a man aged 45-60 years who received an inactivated influenza vaccine. Donor details come from another sample of the same person, matched by shared clones. This chain is built from TRBV6-1 and TRBJ2-3, with no confidently assigned D gene. The nucleotide sequence is given as TGTGCCAGCAGCCACACGGGTACAGATACGCAGTATTTT. Its protein product is CASSHTGTDTQYF.